This T cell receptor beta chain was found in a study of CD8+CD57+ T cells in acquired aplastic anemia. The study profiled TCR beta VDJ and CDR3 using genomic DNA as template. Each CDR3 protein gets one entry after TCRdb re-called the reads with MiXCR. The sample comprises about 120,000 distinct CDR3 sequences, 58% of which are singletons, and roughly 29% rests with the top ten. Overall study results and limits: The same twenty-nine CD8+ CDR3 sequences occurred in patients and in controls.

The sample holds many counts of this clonotype. Its antigen is as yet unknown. The germline CDR1 and CDR2 sequences are LNHDA and SQIVND (reference sequence). V shed 3 bases and J 6 bases; nucleotides not matched to a gene: 9. This CDR3 has 15 residues. CD8+CD57+ cell expansion, shown by flow cytometry, had occurred in the patients selected for sequencing. Blood came from patients not yet given any therapy. The rearrangement uses TRBV19 and TRBJ2-7, with 9 nucleotides matching TRBD1. The receptor comes from a human donor with aplastic anemia. Sequencing used sorted CD4+, CD8+, or CD8+CD57+ T cells (not recorded which) from PBMCs. Here the CDR3 reads CASSIQGTGQSEQYF. As DNA, the CDR3 is TGTGCCAGTAGTATCCAGGGGACAGGGCAAAGCGAGCAGTACTTC.